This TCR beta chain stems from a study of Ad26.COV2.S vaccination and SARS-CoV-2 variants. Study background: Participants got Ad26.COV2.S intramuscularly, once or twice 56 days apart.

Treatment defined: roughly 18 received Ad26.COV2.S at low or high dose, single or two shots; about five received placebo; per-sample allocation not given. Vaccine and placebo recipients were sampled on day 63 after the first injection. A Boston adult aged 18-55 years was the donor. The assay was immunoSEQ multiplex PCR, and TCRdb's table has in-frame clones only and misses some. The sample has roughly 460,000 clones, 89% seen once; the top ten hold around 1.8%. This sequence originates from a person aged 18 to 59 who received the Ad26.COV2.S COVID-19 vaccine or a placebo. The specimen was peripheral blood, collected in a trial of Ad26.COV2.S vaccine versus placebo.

CDR3 residues: CASSLGASGKNIQYF. CDR3 in DNA: TGTGCCAGCAGCTTAGGGGCTAGCGGGAAGAACATTCAGTACTTC. The chain uses TRBV7-8 and TRBJ2-4; 9 nucleotides match TRBD2. Germline lookup yields CDR1 SGHVS and CDR2 FQNEAQ. Trimming took 1 base from V and 7 from J; bases not matched to a gene: 5. This CDR3 comprises 15 residues.